Sequencing of this TCR beta chain was carried out in a study of T cell responses to AZD1222 COVID-19 vaccine. Trimming took off 0 bases at V and 9 bases at J, with 18 bases between the two ends. The germline CDR1 and CDR2 sequences are LGHDT and YNNKEL (reference sequence). CDR3 size: 17 residues. This clone was observed a few times. The repertoire was sequenced with immunoSEQ multiplex PCR; TCRdb's copy has only in-frame clones and lacks some. The table shows approximately 71,000 clones, with over 60% occurring only once. The starting material was peripheral blood, obtained on day 0 of AZD1222 vaccination. The receptor was derived from an adult in good health. The chain couples TRBV3-1 (or the pseudogene TRBV3-2) to TRBJ1-6; D is undetermined. CDR3 bases: TGTGCCAGCAGCCAAGATCGGGCGAACTGGCGAAGTTCACCCCTCCACTTT. Protein: CASSQDRANWRSSPLHF.